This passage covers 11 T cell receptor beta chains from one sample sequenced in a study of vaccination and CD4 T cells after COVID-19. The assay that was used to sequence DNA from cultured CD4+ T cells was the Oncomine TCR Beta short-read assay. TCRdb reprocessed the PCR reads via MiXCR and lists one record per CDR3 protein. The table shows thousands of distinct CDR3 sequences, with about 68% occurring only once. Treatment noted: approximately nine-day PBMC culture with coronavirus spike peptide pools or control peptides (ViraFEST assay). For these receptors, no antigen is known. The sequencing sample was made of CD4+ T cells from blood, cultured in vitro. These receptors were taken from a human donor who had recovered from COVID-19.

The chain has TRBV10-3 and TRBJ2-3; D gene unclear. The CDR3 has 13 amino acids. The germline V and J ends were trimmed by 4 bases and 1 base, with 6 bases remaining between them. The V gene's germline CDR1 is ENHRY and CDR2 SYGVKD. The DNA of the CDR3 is TGTGCCATCAGTGTGGTGGGCACAGATACGCAGTATTTT. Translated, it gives CAISVVGTDTQYF.

The CDR3 loop is CAISVALSGGRSTDTQYF. Here the CDR3 DNA reads TGTGCCATCAGTGTTGCTCTAAGCGGGGGGCGTAGCACAGATACGCAGTATTTT. This chain connects TRBV10-3 to TRBJ2-3; 9 bases map to TRBD2. CDR1 is ENHRY, CDR2 SYGVKD, per germline. After removal of 4 bases from V and 0 bases from J, the junction contained 11 bases not matched to a gene. CDR3 length: 18 residues.

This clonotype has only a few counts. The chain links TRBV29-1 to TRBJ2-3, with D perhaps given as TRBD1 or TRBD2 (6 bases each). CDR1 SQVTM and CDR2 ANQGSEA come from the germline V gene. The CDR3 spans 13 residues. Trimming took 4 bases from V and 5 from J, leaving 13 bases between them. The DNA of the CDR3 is TGCAGCGTTGTGGGGGGCGCGGTAGATACGCAGTATTTT. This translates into CSVVGGAVDTQYF.

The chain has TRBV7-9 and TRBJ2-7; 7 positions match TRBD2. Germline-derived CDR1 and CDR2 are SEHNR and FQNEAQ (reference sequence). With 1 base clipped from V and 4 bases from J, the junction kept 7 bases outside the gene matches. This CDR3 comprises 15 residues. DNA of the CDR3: TGTGCCAGCAGCTTAGTTGGACTAGGGATATACGAGCAGTACTTC. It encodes CASSLVGLGIYEQYF.

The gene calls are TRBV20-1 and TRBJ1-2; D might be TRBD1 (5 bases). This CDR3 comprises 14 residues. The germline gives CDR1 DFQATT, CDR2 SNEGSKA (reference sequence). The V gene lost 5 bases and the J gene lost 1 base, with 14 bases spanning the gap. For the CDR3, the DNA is TGCAGTGCTTACCGGGACGGAAATAACTATGGCTACACCTTC. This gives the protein CSAYRDGNNYGYTF.

CDR3 residues: CASSLVAGVNEQFF. The CDR3 coding sequence is TGTGCCAGCAGCTTAGTGGCAGGGGTCAATGAGCAGTTCTTC. The chain recombines TRBV7-9 with TRBJ2-1, with D possibly being TRBD1 (6 bases). The CDR3 consists of 14 residues. CDR1 is SEHNR, CDR2 FQNEAQ, per germline (reference sequence). V dropped 1 base and J dropped 6 bases, with 10 bases sitting between them.

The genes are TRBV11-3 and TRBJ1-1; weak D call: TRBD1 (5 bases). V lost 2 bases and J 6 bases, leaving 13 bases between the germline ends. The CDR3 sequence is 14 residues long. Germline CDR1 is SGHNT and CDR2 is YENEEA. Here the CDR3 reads CASSLRGTRAEAFF. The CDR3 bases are TGTGCCAGCAGCTTAAGGGGCACGAGGGCTGAAGCTTTCTTT.

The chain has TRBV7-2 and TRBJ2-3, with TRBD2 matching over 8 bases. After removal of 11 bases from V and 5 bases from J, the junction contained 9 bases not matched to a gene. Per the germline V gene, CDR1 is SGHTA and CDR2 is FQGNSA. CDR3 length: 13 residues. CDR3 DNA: TGTGCCGAACGGGAGGGCCCCGGAGATACGCAGTATTTT. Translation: CAEREGPGDTQYF.

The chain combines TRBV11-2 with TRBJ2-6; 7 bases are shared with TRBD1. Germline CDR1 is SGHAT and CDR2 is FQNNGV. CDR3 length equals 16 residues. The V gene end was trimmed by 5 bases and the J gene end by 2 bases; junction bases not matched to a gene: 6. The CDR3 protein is CASSVQGVAGANVLTF. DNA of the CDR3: TGTGCCAGCAGCGTCCAGGGGGTGGCTGGGGCCAACGTCCTGACTTTC.

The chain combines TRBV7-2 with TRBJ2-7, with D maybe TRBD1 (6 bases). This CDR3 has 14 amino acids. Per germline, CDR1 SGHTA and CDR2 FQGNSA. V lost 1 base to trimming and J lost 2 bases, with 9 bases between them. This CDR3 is CASSLVRGAYEQYF. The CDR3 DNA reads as TGTGCCAGCAGCTTAGTCAGGGGCGCCTACGAGCAGTACTTC.

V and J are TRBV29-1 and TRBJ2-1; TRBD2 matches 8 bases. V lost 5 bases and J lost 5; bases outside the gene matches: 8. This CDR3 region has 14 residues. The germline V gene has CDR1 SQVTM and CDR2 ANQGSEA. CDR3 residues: CSVLGGTRDNEQFF. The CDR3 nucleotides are TGCAGCGTTTTAGGCGGGACTAGGGACAATGAGCAGTTCTTC.